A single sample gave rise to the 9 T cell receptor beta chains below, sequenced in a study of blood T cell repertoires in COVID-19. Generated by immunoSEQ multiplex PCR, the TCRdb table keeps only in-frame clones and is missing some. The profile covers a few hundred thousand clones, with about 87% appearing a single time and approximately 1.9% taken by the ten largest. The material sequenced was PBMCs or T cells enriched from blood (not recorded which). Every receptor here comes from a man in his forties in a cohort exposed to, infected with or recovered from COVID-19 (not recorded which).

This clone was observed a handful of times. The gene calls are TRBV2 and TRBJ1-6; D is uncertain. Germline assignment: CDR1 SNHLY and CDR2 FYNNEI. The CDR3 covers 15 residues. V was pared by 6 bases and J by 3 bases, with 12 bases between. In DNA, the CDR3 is TGTGCCAGCAGGGAAAGACATGACTATAATTCACCCCTCCACTTT. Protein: CASRERHDYNSPLHF.

The CDR3 nucleotides are TGTGCCAGCAGCCAAACTAGCGGGAGGAGAAATGAGCAGTTCTTC. Its protein product is CASSQTSGRRNEQFF. V is TRBV14 and J is TRBJ2-1; 12 bases map to TRBD2. CDR1 and CDR2 from the germline V gene are SGHDN and FVKESK. The CDR3 extends over 15 amino acids. The trim removed 2 bases at V and 7 bases at J, leaving 3 bases unmatched.

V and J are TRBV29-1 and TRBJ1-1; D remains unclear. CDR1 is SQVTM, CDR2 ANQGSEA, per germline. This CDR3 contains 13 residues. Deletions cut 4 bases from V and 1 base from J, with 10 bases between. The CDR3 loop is CSVVFSGNTEAFF. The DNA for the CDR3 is TGCAGCGTTGTCTTCTCGGGGAACACTGAAGCTTTCTTT. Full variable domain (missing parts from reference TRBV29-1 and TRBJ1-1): SAVISQKPSRDICQRGTSLTIQCQVDSQVTMMFWYRQQPGQSLTLIATANQGSEATYESGFVIDKFPISRPNLTFSTLTVSNMSPEDSSIYLCSVVFSGNTEAFFGQGTRLTVV.

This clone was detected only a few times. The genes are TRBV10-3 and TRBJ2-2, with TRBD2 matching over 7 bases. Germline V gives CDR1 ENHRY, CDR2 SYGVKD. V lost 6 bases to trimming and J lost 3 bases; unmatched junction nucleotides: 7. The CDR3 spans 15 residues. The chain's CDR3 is CAISAGTTYTGELFF. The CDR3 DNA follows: TGTGCCATCAGCGCCGGGACTACTTACACCGGGGAGCTGTTTTTT.

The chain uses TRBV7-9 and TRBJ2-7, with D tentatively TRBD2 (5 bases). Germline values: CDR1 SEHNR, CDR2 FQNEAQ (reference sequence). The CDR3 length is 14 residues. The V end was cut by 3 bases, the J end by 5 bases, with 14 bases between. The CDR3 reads CASSFRERVDEQYF. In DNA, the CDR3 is TGTGCCAGCAGCTTTAGGGAGAGAGTGGACGAGCAGTACTTC.

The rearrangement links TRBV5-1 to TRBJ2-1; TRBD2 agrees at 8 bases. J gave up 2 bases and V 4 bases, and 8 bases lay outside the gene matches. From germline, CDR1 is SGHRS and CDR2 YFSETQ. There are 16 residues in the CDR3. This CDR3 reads CASSALGRGPYNEQFF. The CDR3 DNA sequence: TGCGCCAGCAGCGCCCTCGGGAGGGGACCCTACAATGAGCAGTTCTTC.

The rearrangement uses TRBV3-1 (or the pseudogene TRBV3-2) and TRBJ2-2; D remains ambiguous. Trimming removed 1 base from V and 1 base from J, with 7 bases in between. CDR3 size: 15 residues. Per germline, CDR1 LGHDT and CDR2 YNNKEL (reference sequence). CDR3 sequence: CASSQVPGNTGELFF. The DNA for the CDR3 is TGTGCCAGCAGCCAAGTGCCAGGGAACACCGGGGAGCTGTTTTTT.

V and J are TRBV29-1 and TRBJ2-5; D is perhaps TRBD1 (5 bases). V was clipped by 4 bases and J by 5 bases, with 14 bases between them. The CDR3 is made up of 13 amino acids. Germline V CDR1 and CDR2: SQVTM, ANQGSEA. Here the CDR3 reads CSVAGHLGETQYF. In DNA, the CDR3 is TGCAGCGTTGCCGGACACCTGGGGGAGACCCAGTACTTC.

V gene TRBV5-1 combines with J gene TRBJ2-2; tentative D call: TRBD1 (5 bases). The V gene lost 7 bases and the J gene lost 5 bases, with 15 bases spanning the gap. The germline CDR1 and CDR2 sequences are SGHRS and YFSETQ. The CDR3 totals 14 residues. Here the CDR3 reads CASRDRLNTGELFF. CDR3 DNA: TGCGCCAGCCGTGACAGACTTAATACCGGGGAGCTGTTTTTT.